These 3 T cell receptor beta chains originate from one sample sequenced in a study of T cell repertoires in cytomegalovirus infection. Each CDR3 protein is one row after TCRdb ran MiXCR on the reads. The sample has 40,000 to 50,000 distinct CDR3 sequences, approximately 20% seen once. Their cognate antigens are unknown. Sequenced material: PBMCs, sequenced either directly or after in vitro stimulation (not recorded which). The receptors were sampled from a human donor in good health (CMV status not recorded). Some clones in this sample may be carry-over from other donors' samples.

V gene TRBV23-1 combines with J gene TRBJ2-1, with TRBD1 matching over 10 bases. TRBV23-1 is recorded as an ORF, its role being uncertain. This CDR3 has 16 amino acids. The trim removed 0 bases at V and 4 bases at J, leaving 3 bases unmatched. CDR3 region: CASSQSWDRGYNEQFF. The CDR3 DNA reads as TGCGCCAGCAGTCAATCATGGGACAGGGGATACAATGAGCAGTTCTTC.

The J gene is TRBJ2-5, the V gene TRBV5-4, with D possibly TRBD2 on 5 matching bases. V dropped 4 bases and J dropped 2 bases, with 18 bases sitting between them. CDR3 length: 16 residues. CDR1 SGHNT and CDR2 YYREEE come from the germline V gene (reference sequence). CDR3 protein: CASSAPGSGGQETQYF. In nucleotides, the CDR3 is TGTGCCAGCAGCGCGCCGGGGAGCGGAGGTCAAGAGACCCAGTACTTC.

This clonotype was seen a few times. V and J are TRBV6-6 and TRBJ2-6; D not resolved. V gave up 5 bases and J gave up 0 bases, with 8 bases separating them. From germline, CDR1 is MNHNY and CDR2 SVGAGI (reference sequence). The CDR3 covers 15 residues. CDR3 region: CASSTRSSGANVLTF. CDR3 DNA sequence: TGTGCCAGCAGTACTCGGAGCTCTGGGGCCAACGTCCTGACTTTC.